This passage covers 8 T cell receptor beta chains from one sample sequenced in a study of tumor and adjacent non-tumor tissue in lung cancer. TCRbeta libraries were built with three rounds of nested PCR, modified from ARM-PCR. TCRdb called the multiplex PCR reads again in MiXCR, with one record for every CDR3 protein. The sample has tens of thousands of distinct CDR3 sequences, 74% seen once. No cell sorting was done before RNA was extracted from the tissue. Distant lung tissue was collected more than 3 cm away from the tumor edge. The sequenced sample was distant non-tumor lung tissue. Source of these receptors: a woman aged 60-75 years with non-small cell lung cancer.

About this clonotype: The CDR3 does not end in the conserved phenylalanine or tryptophan, so this is likely a read error. The V gene is TRBV6-2 or TRBV6-3, the J gene TRBJ1-5, with D perhaps TRBD1 (5 bases). The germline V gene has CDR1 MNHEY and CDR2 SVGEGT. The CDR3 runs to 14 residues. V lost 6 bases to trimming and J lost 7 bases, with 16 bases between them. CDR3: CASRGGGKVQPQHV. The CDR3 nucleotides read TGTGCCAGCAGGGGTGGGGGAAAGGTGCAGCCCCAGCATGTT.

Points on this clonotype: Lacking the conserved final phenylalanine or tryptophan, this CDR3 likely reflects a read error. The chain joins TRBV10-1 to TRBJ2-1, with TRBD2 identical over 7 bases. The length of the CDR3 is 15 residues. Per germline, CDR1 WNHNN and CDR2 SYGVQD (reference sequence). The CDR3 nucleotides are TGCGCCTGCAGTGGCGGGGGATCCTCCTACAATGAGCAGTTCTTA. This encodes CACSGGGSSYNEQFL.

As for this clonotype: A read error may explain this, as a much larger clone is one base away. A read error is likely, as this CDR3 ends without the conserved phenylalanine or tryptophan. The chain uses TRBV20-1 and TRBJ2-7; 7 bases fit TRBD2. The CDR3 sequence is 15 residues long. The junction had 11 bases not matched to a gene; V was cut back by 2 bases and J by 4 bases. Germline V gene lookup returns CDR1 DFQATT and CDR2 SNEGSKA (reference sequence). The CDR3 loop is CSARPDWTSTYEQYL. The CDR3 DNA is TGCAGTGCTAGACCTGACTGGACTAGTACTTACGAGCAGTACTTA.

Note on this clonotype: A clone one base away is much larger, so this may be a read error. This chain connects TRBV6-4 to TRBJ2-1; 14 positions agree with TRBD2. Per the germline V gene, CDR1 is MRHNA and CDR2 is SNTAGT. The CDR3 covers 16 residues. V shed 6 bases, J shed 6 bases, and the junction held 7 bases outside the gene matches. CDR3 in amino acids: CASSGGTSGGSNEQFF. The CDR3 region has the DNA TGTGCCAGCAGCGGTGGGACTAGCGGGGGCAGCAATGAGCAGTTCTTC.

This chain links TRBV5-1 with TRBJ2-1, with 9 positions matching TRBD1. Trimming cost V 4 bases and J 8 bases; bases outside gene matches: 13. The germline V gene encodes CDR1 SGHRS and CDR2 YFSETQ. The CDR3 runs to 16 residues. In nucleotides, the CDR3 is TGCGCCAGCAGCAGCTTCGGACAGGGGAGTAGGGATGAGCAGTTCTTC. It is translated as CASSSFGQGSRDEQFF.

About this clonotype itself: One end of the junction is discordant with germline, which a read error may explain. The chain couples TRBV4-3 to TRBJ2-2; D tentatively fits TRBD1 or TRBD2 (6 bases each). The germline gives CDR1 LGHNA, CDR2 YSLEER. CDR3 length: 14 amino acids. The CDR3 DNA sequence: TGCGCCAGCTCCGGGATAGGGGGGACCGGGAAGCTGTTTTTT. It yields the protein CASSGIGGTGKLFF.

The chain recombines TRBV6-5 with TRBJ2-7; D is unclear. Germline CDR1 is MNHEY and CDR2 is SVGAGI. This CDR3 is built from 13 residues. Trimming took off 8 bases at V and 1 base at J, with 12 bases between the two ends. The DNA for the CDR3 is TGTGCCAGCTCCCTAATAACTTCCTACGAGCAGTACTTC. This sequence encodes CASSLITSYEQYF.

With regard to this clonotype: A much larger clonotype is one base distant, so this may be a read error. This rearrangement joins TRBV4-3 to TRBJ2-3, with a possible D match to TRBD1 (6 bases). The CDR3 runs to 14 residues. In germline, CDR1 is LGHNA, CDR2 YSLEER. V lost 3 bases and J 8 bases, leaving 15 bases between the germline ends. The CDR3 here is CASSQWDTRGTQYF. CDR3 coding DNA: TGCGCCAGCAGCCAGTGGGACACAAGGGGTACGCAGTATTTT.